This T cell receptor (beta chain) appears in the sequencing data of a study of CD8 T cells in ankylosing spondylitis. This clonotype was observed a few times. A single record per CDR3 protein comes from TCRdb applying MiXCR to the 5' RACE reads. The sample has about 360,000 distinct CDR3 sequences; approximately 22% are singletons. Germline trimming cut 4 bases from V and 7 bases from J; bases unmatched to any gene: 9. The germline gives CDR1 SGHNT, CDR2 YYREEE (reference sequence). CDR3 length equals 15 residues. The material sequenced was blood, either unsorted or a sorted T cell fraction (not recorded which). The TCR originated in a male donor with ankylosing spondylitis or in good health (not recorded which). V is TRBV5-4 and J is TRBJ2-2; 8 positions agree with TRBD2. The CDR3 sequence is CASSETGGLGGELFF. The CDR3, as DNA: TGTGCCAGCAGCGAGACGGGGGGGCTAGGCGGGGAGCTGTTTTTT.